A selection of T cell receptor beta chains follows, all from one sample in a study of lymphopenia after photon versus proton radiotherapy. The repertoire was sequenced with immunoSEQ multiplex PCR; TCRdb's copy has only in-frame clones and lacks some. The table lists roughly 18,000 clones, approximately 84% of them singletons. This sample comprised peripheral blood, obtained from a patient treated with photon-based radiotherapy. The origin of the receptors is a woman in her forties or fifties with pancreatic cancer. CDR3s include the opening cysteine and the closing phenylalanine or tryptophan. A D gene is named only where the DNA matches it firmly. Clone size is given for some rows only: seen once, a few or many times, or a class if the clone is expanded.

V gene: TRBV4-3
J gene: TRBJ2-3
clone size: .
D gene: .
CDR3 DNA: TGCGCCAGCAGCCAAGAATACGGTTATACGCAGTATTTT
CDR3 protein: CASSQEYGYTQYF

V gene: TRBV19
J gene: TRBJ2-3
clone size: .
D gene: TRBD2
CDR3 DNA: TGTGCCAGTAGTATGGGTCGAGCTAGCGGAACAGATACGCAGTATTTT
CDR3 protein: CASSMGRASGTDTQYF

V gene: TRBV5-1
J gene: TRBJ1-2
clone size: .
D gene: .
CDR3 DNA: TGCGCCAGCAGCTTGGTAACTGGGGGCGCCCCCTATGGCTACACCTTC
CDR3 protein: CASSLVTGGAPYGYTF

V gene: TRBV5-4
J gene: TRBJ2-5
clone size: .
D gene: .
CDR3 DNA: TGTGCCAGCAGCTTTTCTGGTAGGCCGAAAACCCAAGAGACCCAGTACTTC
CDR3 protein: CASSFSGRPKTQETQYF

V gene: TRBV28
J gene: TRBJ2-6
clone size: .
D gene: .
CDR3 DNA: TGTGCCAGCAGCTTGCTAACTGGGGCCAACGTCCTGACTTTC
CDR3 protein: CASSLLTGANVLTF

V gene: TRBV7-2
J gene: TRBJ2-1
clone size: once
D gene: TRBD2
CDR3 DNA: TGTGCCAGCAGCGTACTAGCGGGATCCTACAATGAGCAGTTCTTC
CDR3 protein: CASSVLAGSYNEQFF

V gene: TRBV6-5
J gene: TRBJ1-6
clone size: .
D gene: TRBD1
CDR3 DNA: TGTGCCAGCAGTTACTCGGACAGGGGCCGAAGTTCACCCCTCCACTTT
CDR3 protein: CASSYSDRGRSSPLHF

V gene: TRBV19
J gene: TRBJ1-4
clone size: .
D gene: .
CDR3 DNA: TGTGCCAGTAGTACGGCGCGGGGAACTAATGAAAAACTGTTTTTT
CDR3 protein: CASSTARGTNEKLFF

V gene: TRBV19
J gene: TRBJ1-1
clone size: .
D gene: .
CDR3 DNA: TGTGCCAGTAGTATAGGGTCCAGCACTGAAGCTTTCTTT
CDR3 protein: CASSIGSSTEAFF

V gene: TRBV7-9
J gene: TRBJ2-7
clone size: .
D gene: TRBD2
CDR3 DNA: TGTGCCAGCAGCTTAGCAGCGGGAATTTTCCACGAGCAGTACTTC
CDR3 protein: CASSLAAGIFHEQYF

V gene: TRBV5-1
J gene: TRBJ1-3
clone size: .
D gene: TRBD1
CDR3 DNA: TGCGCCAGCAGTTCCGGGACAGCCACCTCTGGAAACACCATATATTTT
CDR3 protein: CASSSGTATSGNTIYF

V gene: TRBV6-6
J gene: TRBJ1-4
clone size: .
D gene: .
CDR3 DNA: TGTGCCAGCAGTTACGCATGGGAAAAACTGTTTTTT
CDR3 protein: CASSYAWEKLFF

V gene: TRBV7-2
J gene: TRBJ2-5
clone size: .
D gene: TRBD2
CDR3 DNA: TGTGCCAGCAGCTCGCCGGGACTAGCTAAAGAGACCCAGTACTTC
CDR3 protein: CASSSPGLAKETQYF

V gene: TRBV30
J gene: TRBJ1-3
clone size: once
D gene: .
CDR3 DNA: TGTGCCTGGAGCCTTTACGGGACAAACACCATATATTTT
CDR3 protein: CAWSLYGTNTIYF

V gene: TRBV9
J gene: TRBJ2-7
clone size: few
D gene: TRBD1
CDR3 DNA: TGTGCCAGCAGCGTAGACCCACTTTCGCCCGAGTTGGGACAGCGGCCCTACGAGCAGTACTTC
CDR3 protein: CASSVDPLSPELGQRPYEQYF

V gene: TRBV6-5
J gene: TRBJ1-4
clone size: .
D gene: TRBD1
CDR3 DNA: TGTGCCAGCAGTAGGGACAGGGGGGACGAAAAACTGTTTTTT
CDR3 protein: CASSRDRGDEKLFF

V gene: TRBV27
J gene: TRBJ2-5
clone size: .
D gene: TRBD2
CDR3 DNA: TGTGCCAGCAGGATAAGCGGGAGCGGAGAGACCCAGTACTTC
CDR3 protein: CASRISGSGETQYF

V gene: TRBV11-2
J gene: TRBJ1-2
clone size: .
D gene: TRBD1
CDR3 DNA: TGTGCCAGCAGCCTCGACAGGGGGCTCGGCTACACCTTC
CDR3 protein: CASSLDRGLGYTF

V gene: TRBV19
J gene: TRBJ2-1
clone size: .
D gene: TRBD1
CDR3 DNA: TGTGCCAGTAGTGGGGACAGGTCCCATGAGCAGTTCTTC
CDR3 protein: CASSGDRSHEQFF

V gene: TRBV11-2
J gene: TRBJ2-2
clone size: .
D gene: TRBD2
CDR3 DNA: TGTGCCAGCAGCTTCCGAGCGGGAGGGAACACCGGGGAGCTGTTTTTT
CDR3 protein: CASSFRAGGNTGELFF

V gene: TRBV2
J gene: TRBJ1-3
clone size: .
D gene: .
CDR3 DNA: TGTGCCAGCAGTGAAAGAGGGGCCGACTCTGGAAACACCATATATTTT
CDR3 protein: CASSERGADSGNTIYF

V gene: TRBV6-5
J gene: TRBJ2-3
clone size: .
D gene: .
CDR3 DNA: TGTGCCAGCAGGCCACAGGGTAGTAGAGATACGCAGTATTTT
CDR3 protein: CASRPQGSRDTQYF

V gene: TRBV30
J gene: TRBJ1-4
clone size: .
D gene: .
CDR3 DNA: TGTGCCTGGAGTGGACAGCTTACTAATGAAAAACTGTTTTTT
CDR3 protein: CAWSGQLTNEKLFF

V gene: TRBV5-6
J gene: TRBJ1-1
clone size: .
D gene: TRBD1
CDR3 DNA: TGTGCCAGCAGCTTGTATGGGACAGGGGGACTTGGGTCTTTCTTT
CDR3 protein: CASSLYGTGGLGSFF

V gene: TRBV5-8
J gene: TRBJ2-3
clone size: .
D gene: .
CDR3 DNA: TGTGCCAGCAGCCAACTCCCGGGAAGAGATACGCAGTATTTT
CDR3 protein: CASSQLPGRDTQYF

V gene: TRBV6-5
J gene: TRBJ2-1
clone size: few
D gene: TRBD2
CDR3 DNA: TGTGCCAGCAGTTACTGGCCAGCGGGAGGGCTGGATGAGCAGTTCTTC
CDR3 protein: CASSYWPAGGLDEQFF

V gene: TRBV19
J gene: TRBJ2-7
clone size: .
D gene: TRBD1
CDR3 DNA: TGTGCCAGTAGCGTACTTCCGGGACAGGGGGGCGAGCAGTACTTC
CDR3 protein: CASSVLPGQGGEQYF

V gene: TRBV2
J gene: TRBJ2-7
clone size: .
D gene: TRBD1
CDR3 DNA: TGTGCCAGCAGTATGGACAGGGGGGAAAAATACGAGCAGTACTTC
CDR3 protein: CASSMDRGEKYEQYF

V gene: TRBV25-1
J gene: TRBJ2-7
clone size: .
D gene: .
CDR3 DNA: TGTGCCAGCAGTGACGGTCCCTACGAGCAGTACTTC
CDR3 protein: CASSDGPYEQYF

V gene: TRBV6-1
J gene: TRBJ2-7
clone size: .
D gene: .
CDR3 DNA: TGTGCCAGCAGTGAAGTAAAGGGGAGCTCCTACGAGCAGTACTTC
CDR3 protein: CASSEVKGSSYEQYF

V gene: TRBV6-5
J gene: TRBJ2-7
clone size: .
D gene: .
CDR3 DNA: TGTGCCAGCTTCCCTAGGCAGGGAGCTTACGAGCAGTACTTC
CDR3 protein: CASFPRQGAYEQYF

V gene: TRBV7-9
J gene: TRBJ1-1
clone size: .
D gene: .
CDR3 DNA: TGTGCCAGCAGCTTTATGGACACTGAAGCTTTCTTT
CDR3 protein: CASSFMDTEAFF

V gene: TRBV9
J gene: TRBJ2-6
clone size: .
D gene: .
CDR3 DNA: TGTGCCAGCAGCCTAGGGGGAGGAGCTGGGGCCAACGTCCTGACTTTC
CDR3 protein: CASSLGGGAGANVLTF

V gene: TRBV5-1
J gene: TRBJ1-4
clone size: .
D gene: TRBD1
CDR3 DNA: TGCGCCAGCAGCTCCCGACAGGGTGGAGGTAATGAAAAACTGTTTTTT
CDR3 protein: CASSSRQGGGNEKLFF

V gene: TRBV7-9
J gene: TRBJ2-2
clone size: .
D gene: .
CDR3 DNA: TGTGCCAGCAGCTTAGACCCCGGGGAGCTGTTTTTT
CDR3 protein: CASSLDPGELFF

V gene: TRBV10-1
J gene: TRBJ2-3
clone size: .
D gene: .
CDR3 DNA: TGCGCCAGCTGCCTTCTTGGACCGGTTACTACTAGCACAGATACGCAGTATTTT
CDR3 protein: CASCLLGPVTTSTDTQYF

V gene: TRBV5-1
J gene: TRBJ1-4
clone size: .
D gene: .
CDR3 DNA: TGCGCCAGCAGCTTGTCAAAGGGGGAAAAACTGTTTTTT
CDR3 protein: CASSLSKGEKLFF

V gene: TRBV10-3
J gene: TRBJ1-2
clone size: .
D gene: TRBD1
CDR3 DNA: TGTGCCATCAGTCAGGGGGCCACTAACTATGGCTACACCTTC
CDR3 protein: CAISQGATNYGYTF

V gene: TRBV7-6
J gene: TRBJ2-7
clone size: few
D gene: .
CDR3 DNA: TGTGCCAGCAGCTTAGCCGGGAGTTCCGAGCAGTACTTC
CDR3 protein: CASSLAGSSEQYF

V gene: TRBV19
J gene: TRBJ2-1
clone size: .
D gene: TRBD2
CDR3 DNA: TGTGCCAGTACCCCAGGGAACGGGGCGGGAGATCCCAATGAGCAGTTCTTC
CDR3 protein: CASTPGNGAGDPNEQFF

V gene: TRBV19
J gene: TRBJ2-7
clone size: large
D gene: .
CDR3 DNA: TGTGCCAGTAGTATGGGGAACTCGGTTGTCGAGCAGTACTTC
CDR3 protein: CASSMGNSVVEQYF

V gene: TRBV5-6
J gene: TRBJ2-3
clone size: .
D gene: TRBD2
CDR3 DNA: TGTGCCAGCAGCTACAGCGGGAGAGGGGATACGCAGTATTTT
CDR3 protein: CASSYSGRGDTQYF

V gene: TRBV9
J gene: TRBJ2-1
clone size: .
D gene: TRBD2
CDR3 DNA: TGTGCCAGCAGCTCTCTAGCGGGATTCTCCTCCTACAATGAGCAGTTCTTC
CDR3 protein: CASSSLAGFSSYNEQFF

V gene: TRBV4-3
J gene: TRBJ1-1
clone size: few
D gene: .
CDR3 DNA: TGCGCCAGCAGCCAAGATAGTGGGAAAAGAGCTTTCTTT
CDR3 protein: CASSQDSGKRAFF